This TCR beta chain was identified in a study of blood T cell repertoires in COVID-19. A remark on this clone: The same CDR3 arises from other DNA sequences in this sample as well.

V lost 2 bases to trimming and J lost 8 bases, with 6 bases between them. The CDR3 consists of 12 residues. The germline CDR1 and CDR2 sequences are ENHRY and SYGVKD. Produced via immunoSEQ multiplex PCR; TCRdb's table is partial and in-frame only. The table has roughly 250,000 clones, approximately 90% seen once. The clonotype originates from a woman in her thirties or forties who had recovered from COVID-19. The source material was peripheral blood. This rearrangement joins TRBV10-3 to TRBJ1-4; tentative D call: TRBD1 (5 bases). The CDR3 DNA is TGTGCCATCAGTGAGGGGGGGGAAAAACTGTTTTTT. It encodes CAISEGGEKLFF.